This is a list of T cell receptor beta chains from one sample in a study of blood T cells in healthy people across ages. MiXCR, applied by TCRdb to the 5' RACE reads, yields one record per CDR3 protein. The sample yields about 570,000 distinct CDR3 sequences, 25% to 35% seen once. These data also formed part of another study, on T cells of mothers and their children.

What was sequenced was blood. These receptors were collected from a boy between 2 and 10 years old in good health. Each CDR3 is given with its conserved first and last residue. The D gene is left open where the match is weak. Some rows mark clone size as missing; the rest say once, few, many or name a class of expanded clone.

CDR3 protein: CASSTGTSGFWEQYF
CDR3 DNA: TGTGCCAGCAGCACCGGGACTAGCGGATTCTGGGAGCAGTACTTC
V gene: TRBV9
clone size: few
J gene: TRBJ2-7
D gene: TRBD2

CDR3 protein: CANSPGERSGANVLTF
CDR3 DNA: TGTGCCAACTCACCGGGAGAACGCTCTGGGGCCAACGTCCTGACTTTC
V gene: TRBV10-3
clone size: -
J gene: TRBJ2-6
D gene: -

CDR3 protein: CASSLESHGRLQETQYF
CDR3 DNA: TGTGCCAGCAGCTTAGAGTCCCATGGCAGGTTACAAGAGACCCAGTACTTC
V gene: TRBV7-2
clone size: few
J gene: TRBJ2-5
D gene: -

CDR3 protein: CASSYSTPPEQFF
CDR3 DNA: TGTGCCAGCAGTTACTCGACCCCCCCTGAGCAGTTCTTC
V gene: TRBV6-2/TRBV6-3
clone size: -
J gene: TRBJ2-1
D gene: -

CDR3 protein: CASSLTGLALETQYF
CDR3 DNA: TGCGCCAGCAGCTTAACGGGACTAGCCCTGGAGACCCAGTACTTC
V gene: TRBV5-1
clone size: -
J gene: TRBJ2-5
D gene: TRBD2

CDR3 protein: CASSPSLAGYYNEQFF
CDR3 DNA: TGTGCCAGCAGCCCCTCTCTAGCGGGATACTACAATGAGCAGTTCTTC
V gene: TRBV14
clone size: -
J gene: TRBJ2-1
D gene: TRBD2

CDR3 protein: CASSRWEAANYGYTF
CDR3 DNA: TGTGCCAGCAGTCGATGGGAGGCCGCTAACTATGGCTACACCTTC
V gene: TRBV6-5
clone size: few
J gene: TRBJ1-2
D gene: -

CDR3 protein: CSAISGANVLTF
CDR3 DNA: TGCAGTGCTATCTCTGGGGCCAACGTCCTGACTTTC
V gene: TRBV20-1
clone size: -
J gene: TRBJ2-6
D gene: -

CDR3 protein: CSAIGGTYEQYF
CDR3 DNA: TGCAGTGCCATTGGTGGCACCTACGAGCAGTACTTC
V gene: TRBV29-1
clone size: -
J gene: TRBJ2-7
D gene: -

CDR3 protein: CAIGPTRDGNEKLFF
CDR3 DNA: TGTGCCATCGGCCCGACTAGGGACGGTAATGAAAAACTGTTTTTT
V gene: TRBV10-3
clone size: few
J gene: TRBJ1-4
D gene: -

CDR3 protein: CASSLETGGSYEQYF
CDR3 DNA: TGCGCCAGCAGCTTGGAGACAGGGGGTAGCTACGAGCAGTACTTC
V gene: TRBV5-1
clone size: -
J gene: TRBJ2-7
D gene: TRBD1

CDR3 protein: CASEGGLSYEQYF
CDR3 DNA: TGTGCCAGCGAGGGGGGACTCTCCTACGAGCAGTACTTC
V gene: TRBV6-2/TRBV6-3
clone size: -
J gene: TRBJ2-7
D gene: -

CDR3 protein: CASSYLYTEAFF
CDR3 DNA: TGTGCCAGCAGTTACCTGTACACTGAAGCTTTCTTT
V gene: TRBV6-6
clone size: few
J gene: TRBJ1-1
D gene: -

CDR3 protein: CSVPSISGAYNEQFF
CDR3 DNA: TGCAGCGTCCCCAGCATTAGCGGGGCCTACAATGAGCAGTTCTTC
V gene: TRBV29-1
clone size: -
J gene: TRBJ2-1
D gene: TRBD2

CDR3 protein: CASTRDLNEKLFF
CDR3 DNA: TGTGCCAGCACCCGGGACCTTAATGAAAAACTGTTTTTT
V gene: TRBV2
clone size: -
J gene: TRBJ1-4
D gene: -

CDR3 protein: CASSVDGTPSYNEQFF
CDR3 DNA: TGTGCCAGCAGCGTAGATGGGACTCCCTCCTACAATGAGCAGTTCTTC
V gene: TRBV9
clone size: -
J gene: TRBJ2-1
D gene: -

CDR3 protein: CSAREGLYEQYF
CDR3 DNA: TGCAGTGCTAGAGAGGGACTCTACGAGCAGTACTTC
V gene: TRBV20-1
clone size: few
J gene: TRBJ2-7
D gene: -

CDR3 protein: CASSLEVSQETQYF
CDR3 DNA: TGCGCCAGCAGCTTGGAAGTCAGCCAAGAGACCCAGTACTTC
V gene: TRBV5-1
clone size: -
J gene: TRBJ2-5
D gene: -

CDR3 protein: CASSLVAGGRANYGYTF
CDR3 DNA: TGTGCCAGCAGCTTAGTGGCAGGGGGCAGGGCTAACTATGGCTACACCTTC
V gene: TRBV7-2
clone size: -
J gene: TRBJ1-2
D gene: TRBD1

CDR3 protein: CSAEGDSNQPQHF
CDR3 DNA: TGCAGTGCTGAGGGTGATAGCAATCAGCCCCAGCATTTT
V gene: TRBV20-1
clone size: few
J gene: TRBJ1-5
D gene: -

CDR3 protein: CSGGQGASTEAFF
CDR3 DNA: TGCAGCGGGGGACAGGGGGCTTCCACTGAAGCTTTCTTT
V gene: TRBV29-1
clone size: few
J gene: TRBJ1-1
D gene: TRBD1

CDR3 protein: CASRTGTGHMNTEAFF
CDR3 DNA: TGCGCCAGCAGGACCGGGACAGGGCATATGAACACTGAAGCTTTCTTT
V gene: TRBV5-1
clone size: few
J gene: TRBJ1-1
D gene: TRBD1

CDR3 protein: CASSLPSQGAQQFF
CDR3 DNA: TGTGCCAGCAGCTTGCCGAGTCAGGGGGCACAGCAGTTCTTC
V gene: TRBV5-6
clone size: few
J gene: TRBJ2-1
D gene: TRBD1

CDR3 protein: CASSGSSSDQETQYF
CDR3 DNA: TGTGCCAGCAGTGGGTCTAGTTCCGATCAAGAGACCCAGTACTTC
V gene: TRBV28
clone size: -
J gene: TRBJ2-5
D gene: -

CDR3 protein: CASSQLTSGDTQYF
CDR3 DNA: TGTGCCAGCAGCCAATTGACTAGCGGAGATACGCAGTATTTT
V gene: TRBV28
clone size: -
J gene: TRBJ2-3
D gene: TRBD2

CDR3 protein: CASNGGSGRPSYEQYF
CDR3 DNA: TGTGCCAGCAACGGGGGTAGCGGGAGGCCTTCCTACGAGCAGTACTTC
V gene: TRBV7-2
clone size: few
J gene: TRBJ2-7
D gene: TRBD2

CDR3 protein: CASRTRNEKLFF
CDR3 DNA: TGTGCCAGCAGGACGCGCAATGAAAAACTGTTTTTT
V gene: TRBV28
clone size: -
J gene: TRBJ1-4
D gene: -

CDR3 protein: CASLRGGSTDTQYF
CDR3 DNA: TGCGCCAGCCTGAGGGGGGGGAGCACAGATACGCAGTATTTT
V gene: TRBV5-4
clone size: -
J gene: TRBJ2-3
D gene: -

CDR3 protein: CASSRTEGEQFF
CDR3 DNA: TGTGCCAGCAGTCGCACAGAGGGTGAGCAGTTCTTC
V gene: TRBV27
clone size: few
J gene: TRBJ2-1
D gene: -

CDR3 protein: CASSFLFSGGANVLTF
CDR3 DNA: TGTGCCAGCAGTTTTCTATTTTCGGGTGGGGCCAACGTCCTGACTTTC
V gene: TRBV27
clone size: -
J gene: TRBJ2-6
D gene: -

CDR3 protein: CASRRLAGLYF
CDR3 DNA: TGTGCCAGCAGGAGACTAGCGGGGCTGTACTTC
V gene: TRBV2
clone size: -
J gene: TRBJ2-7
D gene: TRBD2

CDR3 protein: CSARDRVGPGGSYEQYF
CDR3 DNA: TGCAGTGCTAGAGATAGGGTCGGGCCCGGGGGCTCCTACGAGCAGTACTTC
V gene: TRBV20-1
clone size: -
J gene: TRBJ2-7
D gene: -

CDR3 protein: CASRQTSGAYNEQFF
CDR3 DNA: TGTGCCAGTAGGCAGACTAGCGGGGCCTACAATGAGCAGTTCTTC
V gene: TRBV19
clone size: few
J gene: TRBJ2-1
D gene: TRBD2

CDR3 protein: CASSLRTGSRLSGNTIYF
CDR3 DNA: TGTGCCAGCAGCCTGAGGACAGGTAGCCGACTATCTGGAAACACCATATATTTT
V gene: TRBV7-9
clone size: -
J gene: TRBJ1-3
D gene: TRBD1

CDR3 protein: CASSQASGPTDTQYF
CDR3 DNA: TGTGCCAGCAGCCAAGCTAGCGGACCCACAGATACGCAGTATTTT
V gene: TRBV3-1
clone size: few
J gene: TRBJ2-3
D gene: TRBD2

CDR3 protein: CSAPGTGGWYTEAFF
CDR3 DNA: TGCAGTGCTCCCGGGACAGGGGGTTGGTATACTGAAGCTTTCTTT
V gene: TRBV20-1
clone size: -
J gene: TRBJ1-1
D gene: TRBD1

CDR3 protein: CASRGQTGNYGYTF
CDR3 DNA: TGTGCCAGCAGGGGGCAGACAGGGAACTATGGCTACACCTTC
V gene: TRBV6-6
clone size: few
J gene: TRBJ1-2
D gene: TRBD1

CDR3 protein: CAWRAGYGYTF
CDR3 DNA: TGTGCCTGGAGGGCTGGGTATGGCTACACCTTC
V gene: TRBV30
clone size: few
J gene: TRBJ1-2
D gene: -

CDR3 protein: CASRWGELFF
CDR3 DNA: TGTGCCAGCAGGTGGGGGGAGCTGTTTTTT
V gene: TRBV6-6
clone size: -
J gene: TRBJ2-2
D gene: -

CDR3 protein: CASSLAAGSTEAFF
CDR3 DNA: TGTGCCAGCAGCTTAGCTGCGGGGAGCACTGAAGCTTTCTTT
V gene: TRBV13
clone size: -
J gene: TRBJ1-1
D gene: -

CDR3 protein: CASSSNRGATWEQYF
CDR3 DNA: TGTGCCAGCAGCTCAAACAGGGGCGCGACGTGGGAGCAGTACTTC
V gene: TRBV7-2
clone size: -
J gene: TRBJ2-5
D gene: TRBD1

CDR3 protein: CASSLALYRGRDGYTF
CDR3 DNA: TGTGCCAGCAGTTTAGCTCTATACAGGGGGCGCGATGGCTACACCTTC
V gene: TRBV12-3/TRBV12-4
clone size: few
J gene: TRBJ1-2
D gene: TRBD1

CDR3 protein: CAISRGGENTEAFF
CDR3 DNA: TGTGCCATCAGCCGGGGGGGCGAGAACACTGAAGCTTTCTTT
V gene: TRBV10-3
clone size: -
J gene: TRBJ1-1
D gene: -

CDR3 protein: CASSPTQGSLNTEAFF
CDR3 DNA: TGCGCCAGCAGCCCGACACAGGGTTCTTTAAACACTGAAGCTTTCTTT
V gene: TRBV4-3
clone size: -
J gene: TRBJ1-1
D gene: -

CDR3 protein: CSARPSLDTQYF
CDR3 DNA: TGCAGTGCTAGGCCTAGCCTAGATACGCAGTATTTT
V gene: TRBV20-1
clone size: many
J gene: TRBJ2-3
D gene: -

CDR3 protein: CASSPLIATDEQYF
CDR3 DNA: TGTGCCAGTAGTCCTTTAATTGCCACAGACGAGCAGTACTTC
V gene: TRBV19
clone size: few
J gene: TRBJ2-7
D gene: -

CDR3 protein: CASSLRAGLTPNEQFF
CDR3 DNA: TGTGCCAGCAGCTTACGGGCGGGACTGACTCCCAATGAGCAGTTCTTC
V gene: TRBV7-2
clone size: few
J gene: TRBJ2-1
D gene: -

CDR3 protein: CSAKTGHRQPQHF
CDR3 DNA: TGCAGTGCCAAAACAGGGCATCGACAGCCCCAGCATTTT
V gene: TRBV20-1
clone size: few
J gene: TRBJ1-5
D gene: -

CDR3 protein: CASSYPYSGGARETQYF
CDR3 DNA: TGTGCCAGCAGTTACCCCTATAGCGGGGGGGCCCGAGAGACCCAGTACTTC
V gene: TRBV6-2/TRBV6-3
clone size: -
J gene: TRBJ2-5
D gene: TRBD2

CDR3 protein: CAISDQQGPRNYGYTF
CDR3 DNA: TGTGCCATCAGTGACCAACAGGGGCCCCGAAACTATGGCTACACCTTC
V gene: TRBV10-3
clone size: -
J gene: TRBJ1-2
D gene: TRBD1